This T cell receptor (beta chain) was sequenced in a study of OX40 agonist ivuxolimab in advanced cancers. V dropped 6 bases and J dropped 7; count of bases not matched to a gene: 5. Germline V CDR1 and CDR2: MNHEY, SVGAGI. The CDR3 is 13 residues long. Using immunoSEQ multiplex PCR, the repertoire was profiled, and TCRdb retains in-frame clones only, with some absent. Of 65,000 to 95,000 clones in the sample, around 86% were seen once. General study results and limits: CD4+ T cells averaged fewer expanded clones than CD8+ T cells.

On this clone itself: What it recognizes is unknown.

The sequencing here drew on CD4+ or CD8+ T cells sorted from blood, taken in a trial of the OX40 agonist ivuxolimab. The TCR originated in an adult with an advanced solid tumor such as melanoma, head and neck, liver or kidney cancer. V usage is TRBV6-5 and J usage is TRBJ1-5; 8 bases match TRBD1. The CDR3 sequence: CASRQGGRQPQHF. In nucleotides, the CDR3 is TGTGCCAGCAGACAGGGGGGGAGGCAGCCCCAGCATTTT.